This TCR beta chain is from a study of early stage breast cancer tumors. Study summary: Samples were sequenced at 9 to 10-fold average coverage. Study observations and caveats: Enriched TCRB sequences shared across patients were mostly commonly generated sequences. In about 85% of the 16 patients, blood comparison separated tumor from normal breast. Compared with adjacent normal breast, tumors showed 2.5 to 3-fold denser, more clonal T cells.

For this clone: Its cognate antigen is unknown.

Clones were sequenced by immunoSEQ multiplex PCR, and TCRdb holds only the in-frame ones, with some missing. The sample shows around 41,000 clones, 55% to 75% of them seen only once. CDR1 is SGHTA, CDR2 FQGNSA, per germline. This CDR3 region has 14 residues. After removal of 5 bases from V and 4 bases from J, the junction contained 7 bases not matched to a gene. What was sequenced was blood. The TCR comes from a person between 50 and 60 years old with breast cancer. J is TRBJ2-5 and V is TRBV7-2; the match to TRBD1 covers 7 bases. CDR3 nucleotide sequence: TGTGCCAGCAGCGAATTGACAGGGCGAGAGACCCAGTACTTC. This sequence encodes CASSELTGRETQYF.